The text below deals with one T cell receptor (beta chain). Methods used by the authors: The assay estimated nucleated cells by amplifying reference gene primers. Clones were read by immunoSEQ multiplex PCR, and TCRdb kept only the in-frame ones, dropping some. That table is the source of V, J and clone size, and D and trimming were worked out from the DNA. This table holds 200,000 to 250,000 clones, about four fifths found once. This sample is drawn from a study of blood T cell repertoires in COVID-19. Whole-study context: Researchers got acute and convalescent COVID-19 samples from the United States, Italy and Spain. The cDNA or gDNA used as material had been derived from T cells, B-cell-depleted T cells, or PBMCs.

Germline V gene sequence: CDR1 SGHTA, CDR2 FQGTGA. Trimming cost V 2 bases and J 8 bases; bases outside gene matches: 10. The CDR3 sequence is 15 residues long. The source material was PBMCs or T cells enriched from blood (not recorded which). The J gene is TRBJ2-3, the V gene TRBV7-3, with 7 bases identical to TRBD2. The sequence came from a man aged 55-75 years who had recovered from COVID-19. As DNA, the CDR3 is TGTGCCAGCAGCTTAGCGGGGGAACCGCGGGGTACGCAGTATTTT. The encoded protein is CASSLAGEPRGTQYF.